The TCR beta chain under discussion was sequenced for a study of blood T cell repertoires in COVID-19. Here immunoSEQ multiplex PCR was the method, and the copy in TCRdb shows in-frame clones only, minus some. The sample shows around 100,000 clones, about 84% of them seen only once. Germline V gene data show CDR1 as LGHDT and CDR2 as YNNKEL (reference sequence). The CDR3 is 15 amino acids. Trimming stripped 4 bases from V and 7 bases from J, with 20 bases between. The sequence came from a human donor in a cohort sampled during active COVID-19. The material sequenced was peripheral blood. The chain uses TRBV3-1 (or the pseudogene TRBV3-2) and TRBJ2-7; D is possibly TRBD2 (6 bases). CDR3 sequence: CASSPFGRASGEQYF. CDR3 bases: TGTGCCAGCAGCCCCTTCGGGAGAGCGTCGGGGGAGCAGTACTTC.